This TCR beta chain was sequenced for a study of regulatory T cells in long-lasting Graves disease. The table lists this clonotype with many counts. Construction of the TCR beta libraries employed iRepertoire HTBI primers in conjunction with Arm-PCR of CDR3 regions. TCRdb re-called the multiplex PCR reads through MiXCR, storing one row per CDR3 protein. This table holds roughly 500,000 distinct CDR3 sequences, approximately 23% found once. Time point indicated: persistent/refractory GD, antithyroid drugs over 5 years with positive TRAb. The TCR library used RNA extracted from PBMCs. Trimming cost V 1 base and J 6 bases, with 4 bases left between them. Germline V lookup: CDR1 SGHTA, CDR2 FQGNSA. The CDR3 has 12 residues.

The sample consisted of peripheral blood mononuclear cells (PBMCs), taken when the disease was refractory, from a patient treated with antithyroid drugs. V gene TRBV7-2 combines with J gene TRBJ1-5; D call uncertain. This receptor was identified in a female donor with Graves disease. The CDR3 DNA follows: TGTGCCAGCAGCTTAGAGAGTCAGCCCCAGCATTTT. Residues: CASSLESQPQHF.